Following are 8 T cell receptor beta chains from one sample sequenced in a study of cytomegalovirus exposure and HLA in healthy donors (dated by TCRdb to between 2016 and 2019). The library was made by the immunoSEQ multiplex PCR assay. The multiplex PCR relied on a mix of 60 forward primers for TCR Vbeta segments and 13 reverse primers for TCR Jbeta segments. TCRdb took this table from immuneACCESS and kept in-frame rearrangements with V and J called. Such tables lack part of the clones; where checked against another copy, unresolved V genes explain under half of the gap, and the rest is unexplained. For this sample the table gives some 150,000 clones, of which about four fifths were detected only once. The ten largest make up approximately 5% of the sample. The sample taken for sequencing was PBMCs. These TCRs come from a woman aged 18-30 years in good health and CMV-seropositive.

The CDR3 loop reads CASSEYRNTEAFF. The CDR3 DNA sequence: TGTGCCAGCAGTGAGTACAGGAACACTGAAGCTTTCTTT. J is TRBJ1-1 and V is TRBV6-1; the D is unclear. Germline V gives CDR1 MNHNS, CDR2 SASEGT. Trimming removed 3 bases at V and 1 base at J, with 6 bases between. This CDR3 region has 13 residues.

The chain is built from TRBV12-5 and TRBJ2-3; TRBD1 aligns across 9 bases. In germline, CDR1 is LGHNT, CDR2 FRNRAP. V was pared by 6 bases and J by 5 bases, with 9 bases of the junction left unmatched. The CDR3 consists of 15 residues. The CDR3 DNA reads TGTGCTAGTGGCCGCGACAGGGGGGATATAGATACGCAGTATTTT. This encodes CASGRDRGDIDTQYF.

The chain recombines TRBV4-1 with TRBJ2-3; TRBD2 agrees at 14 bases. The CDR3 spans 17 residues. From germline, CDR1 is MGHRA and CDR2 YSYEKL. The trim removed 1 base at V and 6 bases at J, leaving 6 bases unmatched. CDR3 region: CASSQGLAGGPGDTQYF. In DNA form, the CDR3 reads TGCGCCAGCAGCCAAGGACTAGCGGGGGGGCCGGGTGATACGCAGTATTTT.

The V gene is TRBV21-1, the J gene TRBJ1-1; no check of the table's D call, TRBD1, against the DNA was made. TRBV21-1 represents a pseudogene. The CDR3 covers 12 residues. The CDR3 DNA reads TGTGCCAGCAGCACGGGACAGCGTGAAGCTTTCTTT. Protein sequence: CASSTGQREAFF.

The rearrangement links TRBV11-3 to TRBJ2-2, with D maybe TRBD1 (6 bases). The germline V and J ends were trimmed by 5 bases and 1 base, with 20 bases remaining between them. CDR1 and CDR2 from the germline V gene are SGHNT and YENEEA. This CDR3 has 18 residues. This chain's CDR3 is CASSPGAGLVMNTGELFF. In DNA form, the CDR3 reads TGTGCCAGCAGCCCAGGGGCCGGGCTAGTAATGAACACCGGGGAGCTGTTTTTT.

This clone turned up a few times. This chain uses TRBV25-1 with TRBJ1-6; tentatively, D is TRBD1 (5 bases). Germline V gene sequence: CDR1 MGHDK, CDR2 SYGVNS. This CDR3 is 13 amino acids long. Trimming cost V 4 bases and J 9 bases, with 10 bases left between them. The CDR3 protein is CASSGRVASPLHF. The CDR3 nucleotides read TGTGCCAGCAGTGGCAGGGTTGCTTCACCCCTCCACTTT.

This clone has only one observation. The rearrangement links TRBV4-3 to TRBJ2-3; 9 positions match TRBD2. The CDR3 loop spans 20 amino acids. V trimming: 0 bases; J trimming: 0 bases; junction bases outside the gene matches: 13. Germline loops: CDR1 LGHNA, CDR2 YSLEER. Here the CDR3 DNA reads TGCGCCAGCAGCCAAGATTGGGATGGGCTAGCGGGGCTTAGCACAGATACGCAGTATTTT. Its protein is CASSQDWDGLAGLSTDTQYF.

The chain uses TRBV5-4 and TRBJ1-6; weak D call: TRBD1 (6 bases). This CDR3 is built from 15 residues. The V gene's germline CDR1 is SGHNT and CDR2 YYREEE (reference sequence). Between the trimmed V and J ends, which lost 3 bases and 6 bases, there was a span of 13 bases. This CDR3 is CASSSTRQVNSPLHF. CDR3 in DNA: TGTGCCAGCAGCTCCACTCGACAGGTTAATTCACCCCTCCACTTT.